These 32 T cell receptor beta chains came from one sample sequenced in a study of T cells in Graves' hyperthyroidism and ophthalmopathy. Amplification of TCR beta CDR3 regions was performed using RNA transcripts as template. When the TCR CDR3 underwent first-round RT-PCR, the HTBI primer set was used. TCRdb used MiXCR to reprocess the multiplex PCR reads, holding one entry per CDR3 protein. The table lists about 400,000 distinct CDR3 sequences, roughly an eighth of them singletons. Sequences were obtained from blood. These receptors were taken from a man in his forties or fifties with Graves' ophthalmopathy.

This clonotype has more than one count but fewer than ten. The gene calls are TRBV27 and TRBJ2-7, with 9 bases identical to TRBD1. This CDR3 region has 13 residues. Germline V gene sequence: CDR1 MNHEY, CDR2 SMNVEV (reference sequence). Germline trimming cut 3 bases from V and 6 bases from J; bases unmatched to any gene: 3. CDR3: CASSFTGGGEQYF. CDR3 coding DNA: TGTGCCAGCAGTTTTACAGGGGGCGGCGAGCAGTACTTC.

The chain employs TRBV19 and TRBJ2-1; D not certain. Per the germline V gene, CDR1 is LNHDA and CDR2 is SQIVND (reference sequence). This CDR3 region has 13 residues. V gave up 1 base and J gave up 2 bases, with 3 bases separating them. CDR3 amino acids: CASSIAPYNEQFF. Here the CDR3 DNA reads TGTGCCAGTAGTATAGCGCCCTACAATGAGCAGTTCTTC.

V and J are TRBV24-1 and TRBJ2-6; D is unclear. Trimming took off 2 bases at V and 8 bases at J, with 3 bases between the two ends. Germline CDR1 KGHDR, CDR2 SFDVKD. The CDR3 extends over 12 amino acids. CDR3 region: CATSDWPNVLTF. The CDR3 DNA follows: TGTGCCACCAGTGATTGGCCCAACGTCCTGACTTTC.

This clonotype has only a few counts. The V call is TRBV15, the J call TRBJ2-1, with D possibly being TRBD2 (6 bases). CDR3 length equals 15 residues. Trimming left V 2 bases short and J 9 bases short, with 17 bases between. Germline CDR1 reads LNHNV; CDR2 reads YYDKDF (reference sequence). CDR3: CATSRMGGIVTEQFF. CDR3 nucleotides: TGTGCCACCAGCAGAATGGGCGGGATAGTGACTGAGCAGTTCTTC.

This clonotype was observed at least ten times. This chain joins TRBV13 and TRBJ2-5; the D is unclear. Germline V gene data show CDR1 as PRHDT and CDR2 as FYEKMQ (reference sequence). Trimming removed 0 bases from V and 4 bases from J, with 3 bases in between. This CDR3 comprises 12 residues. CDR3 protein: CASSLGLETQYF. The CDR3 DNA reads TGTGCCAGCAGCTTAGGCCTAGAGACCCAGTACTTC.

On this clonotype itself: With a much larger clone just one base away, this may be a read error. J is TRBJ2-1 and V is TRBV2; 7 nucleotides line up with TRBD2. The germline V gene has CDR1 SNHLY and CDR2 FYNNEI. This CDR3 comprises 15 residues. V trimming: 1 base; J trimming: 5 bases; junction bases outside the gene matches: 5. CDR3 protein: CASSEGAGAHNEQFF. The CDR3 region has the DNA TGTGCCAGCAGTGAAGGGGCGGGAGCCCACAATGAGCAGTTCTTC.

This clonotype was detected ten times or more. The chain has TRBV27 and TRBJ1-2, with a weak D call TRBD1 (5 bases). Trimming took 6 bases from V and 8 from J, leaving 19 bases between them. Germline V lookup: CDR1 MNHEY, CDR2 SMNVEV (reference sequence). The CDR3 is 14 residues long. CDR3 DNA: TGTGCCAGCAGGCCCTTGATCAGGGAGAAGGGCTACACCTTC. Amino acids: CASRPLIREKGYTF.

At least ten counts were recorded for this clonotype. The chain carries TRBV2 and TRBJ2-1; 11 nucleotides agree with TRBD2. CDR1 SNHLY and CDR2 FYNNEI come from the germline V gene. The CDR3 covers 13 residues. V shed 7 bases, J shed 10 bases, and the junction held 6 bases outside the gene matches. The CDR3 region has the DNA TGTGCCAGCACCAGGGGACTAGCGGCGGAGCAGTTCTTC. Protein: CASTRGLAAEQFF.

Concerning this clonotype itself: One junction end does not reproduce the germline sequence, and a read error may be involved. The chain has TRBV10-3 and TRBJ2-5; either TRBD1 or TRBD2 may supply D (5 bases each). The V gene's germline CDR1 is ENHRY and CDR2 SYGVKD. CDR3 length: 15 residues. This CDR3 is CAISPGAVREETQCF. The CDR3 region has the DNA TGTGCCATCAGTCCCGGGGCAGTGAGGGAAGAGACCCAGTGCTTC.

In its sample, this clonotype was seen many times. This chain joins TRBV30 and TRBJ1-1; no reliable D call. V lost 4 bases to trimming and J lost 3 bases, with 21 bases between them. CDR3 length: 16 residues. Germline loops: CDR1 GTSNPN, CDR2 SVGIG (reference sequence). The CDR3 is CAWNGAGGSMDTEAFF. Here the CDR3 DNA reads TGTGCCTGGAACGGTGCTGGAGGGAGTATGGACACTGAAGCTTTCTTT.

The sample holds many counts of this clonotype. This sequence joins TRBV11-2 and TRBJ2-5; D may be TRBD2 (6 bases). V gave up 0 bases and J gave up 3 bases, with 14 bases separating them. Germline-derived CDR1 and CDR2 are SGHAT and FQNNGV. This CDR3 has 16 amino acids. The CDR3 here is CASSLDRGRIKETQYF. The DNA for the CDR3 is TGTGCCAGCAGCTTAGATCGAGGGAGGATCAAAGAGACCCAGTACTTC.

This clonotype was found many times. The rearrangement links TRBV5-6 to TRBJ2-7, with D tentatively TRBD1 (6 bases). This CDR3 region has 14 residues. Trimming removed 4 bases from V and 0 bases from J, with 11 bases in between. Germline-derived CDR1 and CDR2 are SGHDT and YYEEEE. The chain's CDR3 is CASSPDRFSYEQYF. CDR3 nucleotide sequence: TGTGCCAGCAGCCCCGACAGGTTCTCCTACGAGCAGTACTTC.

The genes are TRBV7-9 and TRBJ1-4; unclear D gene. CDR1 and CDR2 (germline): SEHNR, FQNEAQ (reference sequence). This CDR3 is built from 16 residues. Deletions cut 3 bases from V and 7 bases from J, with 18 bases between. CDR3 in amino acids: CASSFPRSDGGEKLFF. The CDR3 coding sequence is TGTGCCAGCAGCTTCCCCCGTTCCGATGGTGGTGAAAAACTGTTTTTT.

V gene TRBV5-1 combines with J gene TRBJ2-3; 13 nucleotides line up with TRBD2. V was pared by 0 bases and J by 2 bases, with 6 bases of the junction left unmatched. This CDR3 has 18 amino acids. From germline, CDR1 is SGHRS and CDR2 YFSETQ. CDR3 DNA sequence: TGCGCCAGCAGCTTGGGGGGGACTAGCGGGATCTACACAGATACGCAGTATTTT. Its translation is CASSLGGTSGIYTDTQYF.

This clonotype was seen repeatedly, ten times or more. The genes are TRBV20-1 and TRBJ2-7; TRBD1 aligns across 9 bases. The CDR3 sequence is 14 residues long. Germline V gene sequence: CDR1 DFQATT, CDR2 SNEGSKA (reference sequence). V lost 3 bases and J lost 2; bases outside the gene matches: 5. The CDR3 region has the DNA TGCAGTGCTAGCTCCGGGACAGGGCCCTACGAGCAGTACTTC. Its translation: CSASSGTGPYEQYF.

This clonotype was seen repeatedly, ten times or more. An end of the junction does not agree with germline; a read error may underlie this. This chain links TRBV27 with TRBJ2-1; D possibly corresponds to TRBD2 (6 bases). The CDR3 consists of 17 residues. Germline loops: CDR1 MNHEY, CDR2 SMNVEV (reference sequence). For the CDR3, the DNA is TGTGCCAGCAGTTTTAGAGTGGCGGGATACACCTACAATGAACAGTTCTTC. Encoded protein: CASSFRVAGYTYNEQFF.

This clonotype was seen more than once but under ten times. The chain is built from TRBV7-8 and TRBJ1-5; 7 bases line up with TRBD1. Germline assignment: CDR1 SGHVS and CDR2 FQNEAQ. With V trimmed by 6 bases and J by 9 bases, 8 bases remained unmatched. The CDR3 sequence is 13 residues long. CDR3 DNA: TGTGCCAGCAGACACAGGGGCCGGGGGCCCCAGCATTTT. The encoded protein is CASRHRGRGPQHF.

This clonotype was detected many times. The chain links TRBV20-1 to TRBJ2-1, with D possibly TRBD2 on 6 matching bases. Germline CDR1 is DFQATT and CDR2 is SNEGSKA (reference sequence). The CDR3 extends over 18 amino acids. V was pared by 0 bases and J by 5 bases, with 23 bases between. CDR3 in DNA: TGCAGTGCTAGAGATGCGGGCGGGACCCCTTCAGGTCACAATGAGCAGTTCTTC. Protein product: CSARDAGGTPSGHNEQFF.

This clonotype showed up many times. The chain employs TRBV11-2 and TRBJ2-5; D is undetermined. Per the germline V gene, CDR1 is SGHAT and CDR2 is FQNNGV. V lost 4 bases and J lost 5, with 11 bases in between. The CDR3 length is 13 residues. The CDR3 sequence is CASSWAVDETQYF. The DNA of the CDR3 is TGTGCCAGCAGCTGGGCAGTTGATGAGACCCAGTACTTC.

This clonotype was seen repeatedly, ten times or more. The chain uses TRBV10-3 and TRBJ2-3; unclear D gene. The V end lost 6 bases, the J end lost 0 bases, and 10 bases lay between the germline ends. Germline lookup yields CDR1 ENHRY and CDR2 SYGVKD. This CDR3 is built from 14 residues. CDR3 nucleotides: TGTGCCATCAGCCAGACACTTAGCACAGATACGCAGTATTTT. Translated: CAISQTLSTDTQYF.

This clonotype showed up many times. The chain carries TRBV5-1 and TRBJ2-3; either TRBD1 or TRBD2 may supply D (5 bases each). CDR3 length: 14 amino acids. V lost 7 bases to trimming and J lost 1 base, with 13 bases between them. Germline V gene sequence: CDR1 SGHRS, CDR2 YFSETQ. The CDR3 coding sequence is TGCGCCAGCGCCGGGACGGATGGCACAGATACGCAGTATTTT. Protein sequence: CASAGTDGTDTQYF.

The chain joins TRBV28 to TRBJ2-7; the match to TRBD2 covers 9 bases. V shed 5 bases and J 3 bases; nucleotides not matched to a gene: 20. The CDR3 sequence is 19 residues long. Germline values: CDR1 MDHEN, CDR2 SYDVKM. The CDR3 sequence is CASSTRFMDGGSGSYEQYF. The CDR3 DNA follows: TGTGCCAGCAGTACCCGCTTTATGGACGGGGGTAGCGGGAGCTACGAGCAGTACTTC.

This chain uses TRBV19 with TRBJ1-2, with no clear D. The germline V and J ends were trimmed by 3 bases and 8 bases, with 10 bases remaining between them. This CDR3 comprises 12 residues. Germline CDR1 and CDR2: LNHDA and SQIVND (reference sequence). The chain's CDR3 is CASSIEDGGYTF. The CDR3 DNA reads as TGTGCCAGTAGTATTGAAGATGGGGGCTACACCTTC.

In this sample, this clonotype turned up many times. V and J are TRBV2 and TRBJ2-7, with D perhaps TRBD2 (5 bases). The germline gives CDR1 SNHLY, CDR2 FYNNEI. The V gene lost 4 bases and the J gene lost 2 bases, with 9 bases spanning the gap. The CDR3 covers 13 residues. CDR3 region: CASSGTYPYEQYF. CDR3 sequence (DNA): TGTGCCAGCAGTGGGACTTACCCCTACGAGCAGTACTTC.

This clonotype occurred many times. The chain employs TRBV18 and TRBJ1-1; D not resolved. Trimming removed 3 bases from V and 1 base from J, with 12 bases in between. CDR1 is KGHSH and CDR2 is LQKENI in the germline V gene. The CDR3 totals 15 residues. CDR3 nucleotides: TGTGCCAGCTCACCGTCGACGGACCGGAACACTGAAGCTTTCTTT. Protein: CASSPSTDRNTEAFF.

The gene calls are TRBV4-2 and TRBJ2-7; 10 bases are shared with TRBD1. The CDR3 covers 15 residues. V dropped 5 bases and J dropped 5; count of bases not matched to a gene: 9. Germline lookup yields CDR1 LGHNA and CDR2 YNFKEQ. The CDR3, as DNA: TGTGCCAGCAGCTTCGTGGGGACAGGGGCCCACGAGCAGTACTTC. Residues: CASSFVGTGAHEQYF.

Concerning this clonotype: Being one base from a much bigger clone, this may be a read error. The rearrangement links TRBV20-1 to TRBJ1-1; weak D call: TRBD1 (5 bases). The germline V gene has CDR1 DFQATT and CDR2 SNEGSKA (reference sequence). This CDR3 has 13 residues. The V gene lost 6 bases and the J gene lost 5 bases, with 16 bases spanning the gap. CDR3 coding DNA: TGCAGTGCCAGGGACCCTCGGGGAACTGAAGCTTTCTTT. It yields the protein CSARDPRGTEAFF.

This clonotype was seen more than once but under ten times. J is TRBJ2-5 and V is TRBV20-1, with 8 bases matching TRBD2. The V gene end was trimmed by 6 bases and the J gene end by 2 bases; junction bases not matched to a gene: 20. This CDR3 is built from 18 residues. Germline V lookup: CDR1 DFQATT, CDR2 SNEGSKA (reference sequence). CDR3 nucleotide sequence: TGCAGTGCCGCGGGGCTAGCGGGTCCCCGACGGTGGCAAGAGACCCAGTACTTC. Translating it yields CSAAGLAGPRRWQETQYF.

This clonotype was seen many times. The chain combines TRBV5-1 with TRBJ2-7, with 7 bases matching TRBD2. V shed 1 base and J 4 bases; nucleotides not matched to a gene: 11. Germline V lookup: CDR1 SGHRS, CDR2 YFSETQ. This CDR3 is 16 amino acids long. Here the CDR3 reads CASSLLSTGGVYEQYF. CDR3 sequence (DNA): TGCGCCAGCAGCTTGTTAAGTACGGGAGGAGTTTACGAGCAGTACTTC.

This clonotype has a count of ten or more. The gene calls are TRBV20-1 and TRBJ2-5; the match to TRBD2 covers 9 bases. In germline, CDR1 is DFQATT, CDR2 SNEGSKA (reference sequence). V trimming: 3 bases; J trimming: 7 bases; junction bases outside the gene matches: 12. The CDR3 totals 15 residues. Here the CDR3 reads CSARALSAGGGTQYF. The CDR3 DNA is TGCAGTGCTAGGGCCCTCAGCGCGGGAGGGGGGACCCAGTACTTC.

This clonotype was seen at least ten times. J is TRBJ2-1 and V is TRBV7-8; 8 nucleotides agree with TRBD2. The germline gives CDR1 SGHVS, CDR2 FQNEAQ. Germline trimming cut 0 bases from V and 6 bases from J; bases unmatched to any gene: 7. There are 16 residues in the CDR3. CDR3 DNA sequence: TGTGCCAGCAGCTTAGCGCTAGCGGGTTTTTCCAATGAGCAGTTCTTC. Amino acids: CASSLALAGFSNEQFF.

The chain joins TRBV6-4 to TRBJ2-1; TRBD1 or TRBD2 may be the D gene (7 bases each). Trimming left V 4 bases short and J 6 bases short, with 16 bases between. The CDR3 consists of 15 residues. CDR1 MRHNA and CDR2 SNTAGT come from the germline V gene. The CDR3 DNA is TGTGCCAGCAGTGTGTTCTCAGGGGGGGGCAATGAGCAGTTCTTC. This translates into CASSVFSGGGNEQFF.